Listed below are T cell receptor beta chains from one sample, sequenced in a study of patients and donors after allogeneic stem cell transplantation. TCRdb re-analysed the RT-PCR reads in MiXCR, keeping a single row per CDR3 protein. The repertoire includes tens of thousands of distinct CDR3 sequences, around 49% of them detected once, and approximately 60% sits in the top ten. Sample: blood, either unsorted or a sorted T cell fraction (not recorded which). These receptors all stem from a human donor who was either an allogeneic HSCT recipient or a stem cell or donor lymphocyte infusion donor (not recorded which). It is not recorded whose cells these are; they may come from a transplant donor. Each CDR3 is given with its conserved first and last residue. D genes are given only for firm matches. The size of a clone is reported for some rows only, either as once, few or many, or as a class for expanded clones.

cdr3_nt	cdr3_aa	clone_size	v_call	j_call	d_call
TGTGCCAGCAGCATCCCCAGGGTCACTGAAGCTTTCTTT	CASSIPRVTEAFF	-	TRBV7-9	TRBJ1-1	-
TGTGCCAGCAGCTTAGGCGGGGGGGACATTCAGTACTTC	CASSLGGGDIQYF	-	TRBV11-2	TRBJ2-4	TRBD2
TGCAGTGCTAGAGCCCCAGGGAGAGGGACTGAAGCTTTCTTT	CSARAPGRGTEAFF	few	TRBV20-1	TRBJ1-1	-
TGCGCCAGCAGCCAAGATTGGGACAGCGATACTGAAGCTTTCTTT	CASSQDWDSDTEAFF	few	TRBV4-3	TRBJ1-1	TRBD1
TGTGCCAGCAGCTTAGGGATGCAGGGGTTTTATCAGCCCCAGCATTTT	CASSLGMQGFYQPQHF	few	TRBV7-2	TRBJ1-5	-
TGTGCCAGCAGTTTAGGGACTTCTCGCGAGCAGTACTTC	CASSLGTSREQYF	-	TRBV12-3/TRBV12-4	TRBJ2-7	-
TGTGCCAGCAGCTTAGGGGGCGCGCAGAAGATAGGATCACCCCTCCACTTT	CASSLGGAQKIGSPLHF	-	TRBV7-6	TRBJ1-6	-
TGTGCCAGCAGCTTAATGGGAGGGTTGGAAAAACTGTTTTTT	CASSLMGGLEKLFF	few	TRBV7-6	TRBJ1-4	-
TGCAGCGTTGAAGATTCCCTCGGCCTAGCGGGAGATACGCAGTATTTT	CSVEDSLGLAGDTQYF	-	TRBV29-1	TRBJ2-3	TRBD2
TGTGCCAGCAGCTTAGATGGGACCCGGACTGAAGCTTTCTTT	CASSLDGTRTEAFF	few	TRBV11-3	TRBJ1-1	-
TGCGCCAGCAGAGCGAGAACAGAAGAAGCTTTCTTT	CASRARTEEAFF	once	TRBV5-1	TRBJ1-1	-
TGTGCCAGTAATCGGGGGGCGCGGGGCACCGGGGAGCTGTTTTTT	CASNRGARGTGELFF	-	TRBV6-5	TRBJ2-2	-
TGTGCCAGCAGTTTGGAGGGAGGGGATAATGAAAAACTGTTTTTT	CASSLEGGDNEKLFF	-	TRBV2	TRBJ1-4	-
TGTGCCAGCAGTTTATTCCTCGGATCCGGGGAGCTGTTTTTT	CASSLFLGSGELFF	-	TRBV27	TRBJ2-2	-
TGCGCCAGCAGTGAATCCGGCCGTCCTGAGCAGTTCTTC	CASSESGRPEQFF	-	TRBV10-1	TRBJ2-1	-
TGTGCCAGCAGCCACGGGGGTAGCAATCAGCCCCAGCATTTT	CASSHGGSNQPQHF	-	TRBV5-6	TRBJ1-5	-
TGTGCCAGCAGCCAACACAGGGTTGGAGAAAAACTGTTTTTT	CASSQHRVGEKLFF	-	TRBV4-2	TRBJ1-4	-
TGTGCCAGCAGTCTCCGACAGATTAACTATGGCTACACCTTC	CASSLRQINYGYTF	-	TRBV12-3/TRBV12-4	TRBJ1-2	-
TGTGCCAGCAGCGGACAGCGAAACATTCAGTACTTC	CASSGQRNIQYF	-	TRBV9	TRBJ2-4	-
TGTGCCAGCAGGCGCGGTGGGGATCAGCCCCAGCATTTT	CASRRGGDQPQHF	few	TRBV27	TRBJ1-5	-
TGTGCCAGCAGCGCGGGACACGTTAACACTGAAGCTTTCTTT	CASSAGHVNTEAFF	few	TRBV3-1	TRBJ1-1	-
TGTGCCAGCAGTCAGGGGGCCCCTCAGCCCCAGCATTTT	CASSQGAPQPQHF	few	TRBV12-3/TRBV12-4	TRBJ1-5	TRBD1
TGTGCCAGCAGTTACCCGGCTGGGGCCGGCGGAGCGGTAGCTTTCTTT	CASSYPAGAGGAVAFF	-	TRBV6-2/TRBV6-3	TRBJ1-1	-
TGTGCCAGCTCACCACCGTGGGGACTTAGCTATGGCTACACCTTC	CASSPPWGLSYGYTF	few	TRBV18	TRBJ1-2	-
TGTGCCAGCAGCCAAGCCTCGACAGGGAATCAGCCCCAGCATTTT	CASSQASTGNQPQHF	few	TRBV3-1	TRBJ1-5	TRBD1
TGTGCCAGCAGTTTTTCCCGGGATCAGCCCCAGCATTTT	CASSFSRDQPQHF	-	TRBV12-3/TRBV12-4	TRBJ1-5	-
TGCAGTGCTATCATGGAAGGAGGCGAAAAACTGTTTTTT	CSAIMEGGEKLFF	-	TRBV20-1	TRBJ1-4	-
TGTGCCAGCAGCTTGGGCCGGGACAGGCTGTTTGGGCGCACTGAAGCTTTCTTT	CASSLGRDRLFGRTEAFF	few	TRBV5-6	TRBJ1-1	TRBD1
TGCAGTGCTAGAGATCCCACTGACTATGGCTACACCTTC	CSARDPTDYGYTF	few	TRBV20-1	TRBJ1-2	-
TGTGCCAGCAGTCCCGGTGGGACCTCAACTAATGAAAAACTGTTTTTT	CASSPGGTSTNEKLFF	-	TRBV28	TRBJ1-4	-
TGTGCCATCAGTGAGGACAGGGAGGAATTTGAAGCTTTCTTT	CAISEDREEFEAFF	-	TRBV10-3	TRBJ1-1	TRBD1
TGTGCCAGCAGTTTAACCGGGAATAGCAATCAGCCCCAGCATTTT	CASSLTGNSNQPQHF	-	TRBV28	TRBJ1-5	-
TGCAGCGTTGAAGAAGGAGTGGCGGGAGACTTGACAGATACGCAGTATTTT	CSVEEGVAGDLTDTQYF	-	TRBV29-1	TRBJ2-3	TRBD2
TGCAGTGCTTGGACACCGAACTATGGCTACACCTTC	CSAWTPNYGYTF	-	TRBV20-1	TRBJ1-2	-
TGTGCCACCAGCAGAGATCAAATGGGGCAGAGTTTTGGCTACACCTTC	CATSRDQMGQSFGYTF	-	TRBV15	TRBJ1-2	-
TGTGCCAGCAGTTTGGTTGGCGGTACCTACGAGCAGTACTTC	CASSLVGGTYEQYF	-	TRBV28	TRBJ2-7	-
TGTGCCAGCAGTTTCGGTCTGGATCCCTACAATGAGCAGTTCTTC	CASSFGLDPYNEQFF	-	TRBV12-3/TRBV12-4	TRBJ2-1	-
TGTGCCAGCAGCTCCCTAAATAAAAACTACGAGCAGTACTTC	CASSSLNKNYEQYF	-	TRBV5-5	TRBJ2-7	-
TGTGCCAGCAGTGCCCCTCTAGCGGGTACTAACAATGAGCAGTTCTTC	CASSAPLAGTNNEQFF	-	TRBV27	TRBJ2-1	TRBD2
TGTGCCAGCAGGTCCGGAGAGTCCGATCAGCCCCAGCATTTT	CASRSGESDQPQHF	-	TRBV28	TRBJ1-5	-
TGTGCCAGCAGTTTTGAAGCGGGAGCCTTCACCGGGGAGCTGTTTTTT	CASSFEAGAFTGELFF	-	TRBV6-5	TRBJ2-2	TRBD2
TGTGCCATCAGTGAGTTCGGTGAAGGCTACACCTTC	CAISEFGEGYTF	-	TRBV10-3	TRBJ1-2	-
TGTGCCAGCAGTTACTCCCCCCGTGGGACAAGACAAGAGACCCAGTACTTC	CASSYSPRGTRQETQYF	-	TRBV6-6	TRBJ2-5	-
TGTGCCAGCAGCTTAGTACGTTGGAACACTGAAGCTTTCTTT	CASSLVRWNTEAFF	-	TRBV7-9	TRBJ1-1	-
TGTGCCAGCAGCTTAGAAGCGGCCCGTGATGAGCAGTTCTTC	CASSLEAARDEQFF	-	TRBV7-6	TRBJ2-1	-
TGCAGCGTCGCCATGGGGGGTAGGAGCACAGATACGCAGTATTTT	CSVAMGGRSTDTQYF	few	TRBV29-1	TRBJ2-3	-
TGTGCCAGCAGTTTCTCATTCGGTTCCCCCTACGAAGCTTTCTTT	CASSFSFGSPYEAFF	few	TRBV27	TRBJ1-1	-
TGTGCCAGCAGCCCGAAGTATCAGATGAAGGAGAAGGAAAAACTGTTTTTT	CASSPKYQMKEKEKLFF	once	TRBV7-2	TRBJ1-4	-
TGTGCCAGCAGGCCTGGGGGGGATAAGACTGAAGCTTTCTTT	CASRPGGDKTEAFF	few	TRBV6-2/TRBV6-3	TRBJ1-1	-
TGTGCCAGCAGTTACTCGGGGAAGAACACTGAAGCTTTCTTT	CASSYSGKNTEAFF	-	TRBV6-5	TRBJ1-1	-